This entry lists 18 T cell receptor beta chains sequenced from one sample in a study of naive CD8 T cells in extremely preterm neonates. Method: immunoSEQ multiplex PCR; TCRdb's copy keeps in-frame clones and lacks some. This sample has around 4,000 clones, with 97% found just once. Sequencing used naive CD8+ T cells from blood. These receptors were collected from a human donor in good health.

The chain recombines TRBV5-1 with TRBJ2-5; the D gene is possibly TRBD1 (6 bases). The V end lost 0 bases, the J end lost 2 bases, and 17 bases lay between the germline ends. In germline, CDR1 is SGHRS, CDR2 YFSETQ. This CDR3 comprises 17 residues. The CDR3 DNA reads TGCGCCAGCAGCTTGGTTCCCTTCGGGACACAACAAGAGACCCAGTACTTC. Amino acid sequence: CASSLVPFGTQQETQYF.

The J gene is TRBJ2-3, the V gene TRBV4-3, with D maybe TRBD1 (5 bases). CDR1 is LGHNA, CDR2 YSLEER, per germline. Trimming stripped 0 bases from V and 0 bases from J, with 13 bases between. The CDR3 extends over 17 amino acids. The DNA for the CDR3 is TGCGCCAGCAGCCAAGAGATAGGAGCAGGGAGCACAGATACGCAGTATTTT. Encoded protein: CASSQEIGAGSTDTQYF.

This rearrangement joins TRBV4-3 to TRBJ1-6; TRBD1 is a possible D gene (5 bases). Germline values: CDR1 LGHNA, CDR2 YSLEER. This CDR3 has 16 residues. Trimming pared 0 bases from V and 9 bases from J, leaving 15 bases between. CDR3 loop: CASSQEITGSISPLHF. DNA of the CDR3: TGCGCCAGCAGCCAAGAAATCACAGGCTCAATTTCACCCCTCCACTTT.

The chain recombines TRBV5-8 with TRBJ2-2; D possibly corresponds to TRBD1 (5 bases). V lost 0 bases to trimming and J lost 4 bases, with 7 bases between them. Germline values: CDR1 SGHTS, CDR2 YDEGEE. This CDR3 spans 14 amino acids. The CDR3: CASSLGQRTGELFF. The CDR3 bases are TGTGCCAGCAGCTTGGGACAGCGCACCGGGGAGCTGTTTTTT.

The chain is built from TRBV19 and TRBJ2-2; D is unclear. The V gene lost 10 bases and the J gene lost 5 bases, with 11 bases spanning the gap. Germline-derived CDR1 and CDR2 are LNHDA and SQIVND (reference sequence). This CDR3 has 12 residues. CDR3 sequence: CATRGLTGELFF. The DNA for the CDR3 is TGTGCCACCAGAGGTTTAACCGGGGAGCTGTTTTTT.

This rearrangement joins TRBV7-9 to TRBJ2-3; 11 bases line up with TRBD2. The V gene end was trimmed by 2 bases and the J gene end by 2 bases; junction bases not matched to a gene: 9. This CDR3 has 18 amino acids. Looked up from germline, CDR1 is SEHNR and CDR2 is FQNEAQ (reference sequence). CDR3 residues: CASSLPLAGGTNTDTQYF. CDR3 DNA: TGTGCCAGCAGCTTACCTCTAGCGGGGGGAACCAACACAGATACGCAGTATTTT.

The chain couples TRBV4-1 to TRBJ2-1; 9 bases are a match to TRBD2. Germline assignment: CDR1 MGHRA and CDR2 YSYEKL. J lost 4 bases, V lost 6 bases, and 7 bases had no gene match. The CDR3 is 15 residues long. CDR3 in amino acids: CASSLSAGGYNEQFF. DNA of the CDR3: TGCGCCAGCAGTCTATCGGCGGGGGGGTACAATGAGCAGTTCTTC.

V and J are TRBV6-1 and TRBJ1-5; D is possibly TRBD1 (6 bases). The CDR3 runs 15 residues. The V gene lost 7 bases and the J gene lost 0 bases, with 13 bases spanning the gap. The V gene's germline CDR1 is MNHNS and CDR2 SASEGT. The CDR3 reads CASNTWTASNQPQHF. The CDR3 bases are TGTGCCAGCAATACCTGGACAGCTAGCAATCAGCCCCAGCATTTT.

The chain combines TRBV19 with TRBJ1-2, with 7 bases aligning to TRBD1. This CDR3 is built from 15 residues. The trim removed 8 bases at V and 4 bases at J, leaving 13 bases unmatched. Germline V gene data show CDR1 as LNHDA and CDR2 as SQIVND (reference sequence). CDR3 nucleotide sequence: TGTGCCAGTTGCACAGGGGCCAATGGACTCTATGGCTACACCTTC. Its translation is CASCTGANGLYGYTF.

The rearrangement uses TRBV6-5 and TRBJ2-7, with TRBD2 as a possible D gene (7 bases). V lost 8 bases and J 3 bases, leaving 17 bases between the germline ends. CDR3 size: 14 residues. CDR1 and CDR2 (germline): MNHEY, SVGAGI. The CDR3 nucleotides are TGTGCCAGCTCTGAGGGGGGGCTGGACTACGAGCAGTACTTC. As protein: CASSEGGLDYEQYF.

The V gene is TRBV9, the J gene TRBJ2-5, with D possibly being TRBD2 (5 bases). CDR1 and CDR2 (germline): SGDLS, YYNGEE. The CDR3 consists of 15 residues. V was shortened by 7 bases and J by 1 base, with 17 bases between the two germline ends. The DNA of the CDR3 is TGTGCCAGCGGAGGCGCGAATGCGCGCCAAGAGACCCAGTACTTC. Encoded protein: CASGGANARQETQYF.

The chain combines TRBV21-1 with TRBJ1-1; the table's D call, TRBD1, was not checked against the DNA. TRBV21-1 constitutes a pseudogene. The CDR3 sequence is 16 residues long. For the CDR3, the DNA is TGTGCCACCTTCCCGGGACAGGGGATGAAGTGTACTGAAGCTTTCTTT. Translated: CATFPGQGMKCTEAFF.

The V call is TRBV13, the J call TRBJ1-1; maybe TRBD1 (6 bases). This CDR3 contains 14 residues. The germline V and J ends were trimmed by 0 bases and 3 bases, with 8 bases remaining between them. Germline CDR1 and CDR2: PRHDT and FYEKMQ (reference sequence). CDR3 sequence reads: CASSLGGADTEAFF. In DNA form, the CDR3 reads TGTGCCAGCAGCTTAGGGGGGGCGGACACTGAAGCTTTCTTT.

This chain links TRBV7-7 with TRBJ2-5; D remains unclear. There are 13 residues in the CDR3. Germline CDR1 reads SSHAT; CDR2 reads FNYEAQ (reference sequence). The V and J ends lost 1 base and 4 bases respectively, with 7 bases between them. The CDR3 DNA follows: TGTGCCAGCAGCTTAGAACATATAGAGACCCAGTACTTC. Translated, it gives CASSLEHIETQYF.

This rearrangement joins TRBV29-1 to TRBJ1-3; D is perhaps TRBD1 (5 bases). The ends were cut back, 0 bases at V and 10 bases at J, with 13 bases in the middle. Per the germline V gene, CDR1 is SQVTM and CDR2 is ANQGSEA. The CDR3 totals 13 residues. As DNA, the CDR3 is TGCAGCGTTGAAGAGATGTCAGGGAGGACCATATATTTT. Amino acids: CSVEEMSGRTIYF.

The V call is TRBV4-2, the J call TRBJ1-2; 11 nucleotides agree with TRBD1. The junction had 10 bases not matched to a gene; V was cut back by 0 bases and J by 4 bases. This CDR3 spans 18 amino acids. CDR1 and CDR2 (germline): LGHNA, YNFKEQ. CDR3 loop: CASSQEGTGGYAFYGYTF. CDR3 nucleotide sequence: TGTGCCAGCAGCCAAGAGGGGACAGGGGGTTACGCATTCTATGGCTACACCTTC.

J is TRBJ1-3 and V is TRBV4-1; D not certain. The V gene lost 2 bases and the J gene lost 4 bases, with 21 bases spanning the gap. This CDR3 comprises 18 residues. Germline V gene data show CDR1 as MGHRA and CDR2 as YSYEKL. The CDR3 loop reads CASSQQPLEVPTGNTIYF. CDR3 in DNA: TGCGCCAGCAGCCAACAACCGTTGGAGGTTCCTACAGGAAACACCATATATTTT.

The chain recombines TRBV4-1 with TRBJ1-3; no definite D call. V gave up 3 bases and J gave up 4 bases, with 10 bases separating them. Per the germline V gene, CDR1 is MGHRA and CDR2 is YSYEKL. There are 14 residues in the CDR3. The CDR3 DNA follows: TGCGCCAGCAGCCAGTTAGCCGACGGAAACACCATATATTTT. Its translation is CASSQLADGNTIYF.